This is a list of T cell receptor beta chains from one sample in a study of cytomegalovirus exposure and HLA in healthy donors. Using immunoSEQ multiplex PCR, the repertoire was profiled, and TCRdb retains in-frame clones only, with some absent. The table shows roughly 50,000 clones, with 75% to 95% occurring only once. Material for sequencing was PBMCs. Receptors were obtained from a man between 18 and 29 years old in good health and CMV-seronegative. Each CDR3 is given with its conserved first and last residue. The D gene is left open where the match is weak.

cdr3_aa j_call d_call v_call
CASSLGDTSYEQYF TRBJ2-7 - TRBV5-1
CASSSPGQGMTDTQYF TRBJ2-3 TRBD1 TRBV25-1
CASSSLAGGLSAGELFF TRBJ2-2 TRBD2 TRBV19
CASSYSAGANTGELFF TRBJ2-2 TRBD2 TRBV6-5
CASSLDRF TRBJ2-7 - TRBV5-8
CASALRFNEKLFF TRBJ1-4 - TRBV6-5
CASSSPGGTSSYNEQFF TRBJ2-1 TRBD2 TRBV7-9
CASARLVRESTDTQYF TRBJ2-3 - TRBV2
CASSSRILSYEQYF TRBJ2-7 - TRBV6-5
CAWTLGQTNTEAFF TRBJ1-1 TRBD1 TRBV30
CASSIGSGGYDEQYF TRBJ2-7 - TRBV19
CASAEGYEQYF TRBJ2-7 - TRBV6-5
CASSPTSGDYNEQFF TRBJ2-1 TRBD2 TRBV7-2
CASSLYRLAGETQYF TRBJ2-5 TRBD2 TRBV28
CASLSEVGVYNEQFF TRBJ2-1 - TRBV27
CASSSHVGSDFSYEQYF TRBJ2-7 - TRBV11-1
CASSTTGTEYEQYF TRBJ2-7 TRBD1 TRBV6-6
CASSPEDIQGSGANVLTF TRBJ2-6 - TRBV5-5
CASQLGLWTGSELDTQYF TRBJ2-3 TRBD1 TRBV5-4
CASFGGTDTQYF TRBJ2-3 - TRBV10-2
CASSQRTSRGDTQYF TRBJ2-3 TRBD2 TRBV6-5
CASSYWTDVGEQYF TRBJ2-7 - TRBV7-9
CAWSARTGFGEKLFF TRBJ1-4 TRBD1 TRBV30
CASSSQGVGEQYF TRBJ2-7 - TRBV11-2
CASTQGRGYGYTF TRBJ1-2 - TRBV6-6
CASSIGGDTEAFF TRBJ1-1 - TRBV2
CASSSEGTSGTRINEQFF TRBJ2-1 TRBD2 TRBV5-1
CASSLGQTAGELFF TRBJ2-2 - TRBV7-9
CASSLTAGTSGLSGTDTQYF TRBJ2-3 TRBD2 TRBV28
CASRKRGQGYNEQFF TRBJ2-1 TRBD1 TRBV5-1
CASRTSGITNEQFF TRBJ2-1 TRBD2 TRBV19
CASSLTGTYEQYF TRBJ2-7 - TRBV5-5
CATSTGQAGEKLFF TRBJ1-4 TRBD1 TRBV15
CSAVGARGSGYTF TRBJ1-2 TRBD1 TRBV29-1
CASSLAGIGAETQYF TRBJ2-5 - TRBV7-2
CASSPGQVWTEAFF TRBJ1-1 - TRBV11-2
CASTSRPGNEQYF TRBJ2-7 - TRBV19
CASSLTQVEKLFF TRBJ1-4 - TRBV7-6
CASNSGQGAEQYF TRBJ2-7 TRBD1 TRBV28
CASSDLFVGYTF TRBJ1-2 - TRBV6-1
CASSGSGTDTQYF TRBJ2-3 - TRBV6-4
CASSRTGKTSGVGEDEQFF TRBJ2-1 - TRBV19
CSVERDTEDSYEQYF TRBJ2-7 - TRBV29-1
CASSQDGTTRNEQFF TRBJ2-1 TRBD2 TRBV4-2
CASSFILAGVYNEQFF TRBJ2-1 TRBD2 TRBV5-1
CAISVSEGKQYF TRBJ2-7 - TRBV10-3
CASKRQGALGNTIYF TRBJ1-3 TRBD1 TRBV2
CASSEAAGGDTQYF TRBJ2-3 - TRBV6-1
CASVGGTPGYGYTF TRBJ1-2 - TRBV19
CASSWGTGVNQPQHF TRBJ1-5 TRBD1 TRBV5-5
CASSLYTEAFF TRBJ1-1 - TRBV19
CASSLGAWEQFF TRBJ2-1 - TRBV7-2
CASSSGQGADTQYF TRBJ2-3 TRBD1 TRBV7-9
CASRSGASGNYEQYF TRBJ2-7 TRBD2 TRBV19
CAIGDSPYEQYF TRBJ2-7 TRBD1 TRBV27